The T cell receptor beta chain under discussion was sequenced for a study of tumor and adjacent non-tumor tissue in lung cancer. Study overall: Patients were aged roughly 31 to 76, nine to eleven men and 4 to 6 women, stage I to III. Samples averaged around 4.2 million productive TCRbeta reads each.

RNA was extracted from bulk tissue without any cell sorting. Distant lung tissue was collected more than 3 cm away from the tumor edge. The library came from three nested PCR rounds adapted from ARM-PCR protocols. Each CDR3 protein is one row after TCRdb ran MiXCR on the multiplex PCR reads. The sample holds 40,000 to 55,000 distinct CDR3 sequences, 60% to 80% seen once. V dropped 8 bases and J dropped 8; count of bases not matched to a gene: 10. This CDR3 spans 14 amino acids. Germline CDR1 reads SGHAT; CDR2 reads FQNNGV. V is TRBV11-2 and J is TRBJ2-1; 9 nucleotides line up with TRBD1. Sequencing was carried out using distant non-tumor lung tissue. This receptor was identified in a woman aged 55 to 70 with non-small cell lung cancer. CDR3: CASGLGTGSDEQFF. The CDR3 bases are TGTGCCAGCGGATTAGGGACAGGGAGCGATGAGCAGTTCTTC.